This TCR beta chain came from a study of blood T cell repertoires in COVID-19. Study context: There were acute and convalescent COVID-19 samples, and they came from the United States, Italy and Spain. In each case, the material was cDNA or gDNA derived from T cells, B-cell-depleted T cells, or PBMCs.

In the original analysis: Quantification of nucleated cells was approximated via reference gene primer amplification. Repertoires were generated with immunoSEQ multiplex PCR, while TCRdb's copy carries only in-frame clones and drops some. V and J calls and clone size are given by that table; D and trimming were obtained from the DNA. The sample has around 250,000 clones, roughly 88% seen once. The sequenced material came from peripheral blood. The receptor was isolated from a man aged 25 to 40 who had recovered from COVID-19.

The CDR3 nucleotides are TGTGCCAGCAGCGTAGGGGACAGGGGGCCAGGAGAGCAGTACTTC. Translated: CASSVGDRGPGEQYF. The genes are TRBV9 and TRBJ2-7; TRBD1 matches at 12 bases. The trim removed 0 bases at V and 7 bases at J, leaving 5 bases unmatched. CDR1 is SGDLS and CDR2 is YYNGEE in the germline V gene. This CDR3 has 15 residues.